This TCR beta chain was sequenced in a study of blood T cell repertoires in COVID-19 (dated by TCRdb to about 2020). Study-level background: Collaborator samples came from the United States, Italy and Spain and covered acute and convalescent phases of COVID-19. The material from the prospective study consisted of cDNA or gDNA derived from T cells, B-cell-depleted T cells, or PBMCs. Subjects who had been exposed to COVID-19, were actively infected with it, or had recovered from it provided the deeply sampled blood TCRbeta repertoires that made up the dataset. The repertoires were made available in a free public database intended to serve as a resource for research on the immune response to SARS-CoV-2. The samples were drawn from the first 160 participants of the ongoing ImmuneRACE study and from over 950 subjects provided by 6 global collaborators. Nearly every sample came with metadata listing a de-identified subject ID, COVID-19 status, age in years and sex. HLA class I and class II types, where available, came from metadata supplied by the sample provider rather than from assay-based typing.

Collaborating institutions collected whole blood in K2EDTA tubes following their own protocols. For TCRbeta analysis, collaborator samples were shipped as frozen whole blood, as isolated PBMCs, or as DNA extracted from either sample type. V loses 5 bases, J loses 8 bases, and the germline ends lie 9 bases apart. Via the germline V gene (reference sequence), CDR1 is SEHNR and CDR2 FQNEAQ. Reading from cysteine to phenylalanine, the CDR3 counts 12 amino acids. The retained sequence is limited to the CDR3, 36 bases, with the frame set at the first base. TCRbeta CDR3 regions were amplified from genomic DNA using the immunoSEQ Assay, a bias-controlled multiplex PCR. Per the authors' processing: The number of nucleated cells in each sample was estimated by amplification of reference gene primers within the assay. Sequence reads were collapsed and filtered to measure the absolute abundance of every unique TCRbeta CDR3 rearrangement. For each sample, productive Simpson clonality was calculated as the square root of Simpson's diversity index over productive rearrangements. What TCRdb holds here is the immuneACCESS table cut down to in-frame rearrangements. Part of the clones is not present; checked against another copy, under half of the missing clones reflect an unresolved V gene, and the others are unexplained. For V, J and clone size, that table is used; D and trimming come from the DNA. The sample table holds 25,000 to 30,000 clones, of which 65% to 90% were seen once. The leading ten clones occupy 25% of the sample.

As concerns this clone: Its antigen is unknown. The input lacks base qualities; no much larger clone sits a single base away.

What the study reported, not specific to this receptor: How much clinical and demographic metadata was included differed by source and by participant, and the metadata was provided uncurated.

The sequence is built from TRBV7-9 and TRBJ1-4; TRBD1 is a possible D gene, resting on 6 matching bases. Sequenced: peripheral blood. This receptor was obtained from a human donor in a cohort sampled during active COVID-19. The CDR3 reads CASSRTVEKLFF. The bases are TGTGCCAGCAGCCGGACAGTCGAAAAACTGTTTTTT.